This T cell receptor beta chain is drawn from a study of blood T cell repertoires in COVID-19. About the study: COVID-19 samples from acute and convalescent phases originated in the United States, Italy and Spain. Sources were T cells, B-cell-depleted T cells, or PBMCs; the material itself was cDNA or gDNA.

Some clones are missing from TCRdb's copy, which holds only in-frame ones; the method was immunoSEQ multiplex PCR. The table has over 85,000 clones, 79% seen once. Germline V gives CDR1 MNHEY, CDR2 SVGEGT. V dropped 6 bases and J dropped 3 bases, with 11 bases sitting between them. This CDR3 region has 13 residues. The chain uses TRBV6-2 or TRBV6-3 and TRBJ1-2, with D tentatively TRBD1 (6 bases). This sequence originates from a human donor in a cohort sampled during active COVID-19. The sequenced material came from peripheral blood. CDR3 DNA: TGTGCCAGCAGCGCCTCAGGGGACTATGGCTACACCTTC. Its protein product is CASSASGDYGYTF.